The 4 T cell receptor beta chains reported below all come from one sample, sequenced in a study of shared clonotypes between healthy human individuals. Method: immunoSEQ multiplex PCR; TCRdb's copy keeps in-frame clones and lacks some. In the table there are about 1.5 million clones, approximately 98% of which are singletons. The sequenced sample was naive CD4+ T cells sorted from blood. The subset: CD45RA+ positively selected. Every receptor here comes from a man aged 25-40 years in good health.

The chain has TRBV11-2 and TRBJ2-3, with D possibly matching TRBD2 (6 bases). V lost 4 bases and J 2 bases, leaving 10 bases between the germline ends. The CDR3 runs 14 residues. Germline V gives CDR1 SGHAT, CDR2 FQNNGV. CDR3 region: CASSSGLHTDTQYF. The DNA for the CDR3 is TGTGCCAGCAGCTCGGGACTGCACACAGATACGCAGTATTTT.

CDR3 coding DNA: TGTGCCAGTAGCCCTAGCGGACCCATATACAATGAGCAGTTCTTC. It is translated as CASSPSGPIYNEQFF. V gene TRBV19 combines with J gene TRBJ2-1, with 7 bases matching TRBD2. J gave up 4 bases and V 6 bases, and 9 bases lay outside the gene matches. Germline CDR1 LNHDA, CDR2 SQIVND (reference sequence). This CDR3 spans 15 amino acids.

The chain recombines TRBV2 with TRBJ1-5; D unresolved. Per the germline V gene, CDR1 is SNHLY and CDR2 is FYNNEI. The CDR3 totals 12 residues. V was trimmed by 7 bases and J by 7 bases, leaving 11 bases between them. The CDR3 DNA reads TGTGCCAGCACTGATGACGACCAGCCCCAGCATTTT. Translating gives CASTDDDQPQHF.

Written as DNA, the CDR3 is TGTGCCAGTAGTATGGGGGTACAAGATACGCAGTATTTT. This translates into CASSMGVQDTQYF. This chain links TRBV19 with TRBJ2-3, with D perhaps assigned TRBD1 or TRBD2 (5 bases each). Germline assignment: CDR1 LNHDA and CDR2 SQIVND (reference sequence). The CDR3 has 13 amino acids. Between the trimmed V and J ends, which lost 3 bases and 5 bases, there was a span of 9 bases.